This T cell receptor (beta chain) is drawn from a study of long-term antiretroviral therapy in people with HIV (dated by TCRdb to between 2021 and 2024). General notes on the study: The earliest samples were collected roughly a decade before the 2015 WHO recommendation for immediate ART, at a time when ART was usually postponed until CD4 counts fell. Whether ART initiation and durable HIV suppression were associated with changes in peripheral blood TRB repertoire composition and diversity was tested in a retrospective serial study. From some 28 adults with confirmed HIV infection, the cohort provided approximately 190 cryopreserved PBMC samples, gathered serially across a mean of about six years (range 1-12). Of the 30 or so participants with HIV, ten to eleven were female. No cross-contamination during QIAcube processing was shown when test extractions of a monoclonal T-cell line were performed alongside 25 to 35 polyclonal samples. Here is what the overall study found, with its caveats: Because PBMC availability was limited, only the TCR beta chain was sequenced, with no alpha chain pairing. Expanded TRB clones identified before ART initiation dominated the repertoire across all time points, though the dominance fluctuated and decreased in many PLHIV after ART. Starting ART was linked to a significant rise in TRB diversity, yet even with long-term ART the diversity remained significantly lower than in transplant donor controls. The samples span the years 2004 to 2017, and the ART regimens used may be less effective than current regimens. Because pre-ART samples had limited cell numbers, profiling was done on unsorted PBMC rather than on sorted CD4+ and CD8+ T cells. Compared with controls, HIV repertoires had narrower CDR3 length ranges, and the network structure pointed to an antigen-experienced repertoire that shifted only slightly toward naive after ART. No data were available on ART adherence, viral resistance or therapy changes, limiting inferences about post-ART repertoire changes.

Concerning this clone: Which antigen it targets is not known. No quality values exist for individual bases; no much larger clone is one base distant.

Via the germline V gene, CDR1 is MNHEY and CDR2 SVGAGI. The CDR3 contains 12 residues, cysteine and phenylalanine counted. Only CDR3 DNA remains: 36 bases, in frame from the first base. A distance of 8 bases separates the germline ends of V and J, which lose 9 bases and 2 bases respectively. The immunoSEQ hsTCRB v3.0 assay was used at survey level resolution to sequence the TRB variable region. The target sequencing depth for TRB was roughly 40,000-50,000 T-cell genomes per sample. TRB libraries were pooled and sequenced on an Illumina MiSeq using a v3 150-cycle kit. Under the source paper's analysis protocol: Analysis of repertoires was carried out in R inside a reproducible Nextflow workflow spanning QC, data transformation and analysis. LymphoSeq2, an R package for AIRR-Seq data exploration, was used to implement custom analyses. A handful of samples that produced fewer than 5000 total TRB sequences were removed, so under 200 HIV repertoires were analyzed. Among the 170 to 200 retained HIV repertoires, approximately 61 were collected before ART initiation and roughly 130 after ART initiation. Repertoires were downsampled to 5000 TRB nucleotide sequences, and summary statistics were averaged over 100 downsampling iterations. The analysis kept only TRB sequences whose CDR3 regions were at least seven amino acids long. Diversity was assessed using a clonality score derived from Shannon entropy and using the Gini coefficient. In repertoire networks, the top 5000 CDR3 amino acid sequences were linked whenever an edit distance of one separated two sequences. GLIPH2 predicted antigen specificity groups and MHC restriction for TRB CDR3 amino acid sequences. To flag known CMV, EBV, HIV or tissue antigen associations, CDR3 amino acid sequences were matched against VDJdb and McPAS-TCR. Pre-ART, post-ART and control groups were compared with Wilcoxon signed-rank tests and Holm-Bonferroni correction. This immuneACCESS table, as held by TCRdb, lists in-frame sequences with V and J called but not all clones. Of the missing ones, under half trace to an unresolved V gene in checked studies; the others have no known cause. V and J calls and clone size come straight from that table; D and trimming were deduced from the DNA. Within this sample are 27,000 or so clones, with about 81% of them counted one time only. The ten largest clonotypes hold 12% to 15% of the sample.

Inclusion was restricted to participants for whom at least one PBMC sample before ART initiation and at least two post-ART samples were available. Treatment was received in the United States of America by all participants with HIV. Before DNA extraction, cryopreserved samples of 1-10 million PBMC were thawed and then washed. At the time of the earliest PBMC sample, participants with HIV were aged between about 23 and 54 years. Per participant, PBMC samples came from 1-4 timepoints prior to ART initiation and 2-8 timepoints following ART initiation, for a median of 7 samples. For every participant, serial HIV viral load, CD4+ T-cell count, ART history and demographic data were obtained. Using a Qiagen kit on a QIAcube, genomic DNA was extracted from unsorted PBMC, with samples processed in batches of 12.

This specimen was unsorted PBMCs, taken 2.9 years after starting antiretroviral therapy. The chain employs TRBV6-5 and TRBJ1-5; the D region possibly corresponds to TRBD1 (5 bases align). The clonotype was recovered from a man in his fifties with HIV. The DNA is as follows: TGTGCCAGTGGGGGAGGCAATCAGCCCCAGCATTTT. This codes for CASGGGNQPQHF.